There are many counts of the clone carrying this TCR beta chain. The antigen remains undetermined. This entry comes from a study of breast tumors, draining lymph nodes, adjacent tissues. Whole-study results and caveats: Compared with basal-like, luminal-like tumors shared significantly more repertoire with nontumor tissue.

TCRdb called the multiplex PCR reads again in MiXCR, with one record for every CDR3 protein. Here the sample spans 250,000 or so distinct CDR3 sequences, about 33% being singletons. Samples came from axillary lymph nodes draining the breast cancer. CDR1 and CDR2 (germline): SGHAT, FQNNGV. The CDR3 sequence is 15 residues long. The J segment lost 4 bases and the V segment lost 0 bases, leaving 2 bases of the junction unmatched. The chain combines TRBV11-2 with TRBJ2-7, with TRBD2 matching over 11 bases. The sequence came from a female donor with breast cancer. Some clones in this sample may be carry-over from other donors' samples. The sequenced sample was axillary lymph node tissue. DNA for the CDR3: TGTGCCAGCAGCTTAGAGGCTAGCGGGGGGTACGAGCAGTACTTC. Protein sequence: CASSLEASGGYEQYF.